Listed here are 18 T cell receptor beta chains from one sample, sequenced in a study of T cells in localized non-small cell lung cancer. Measured with immunoSEQ multiplex PCR; TCRdb has only the in-frame clones, and not every one. The table lists around 70,000 clones, about 86% of them singletons, with roughly a fifth in the top ten. Material: peripheral blood, obtained before any cancer treatment. The receptors were gathered from a male donor older than 55 with stage III squamous cell lung carcinoma.

The sample holds one count of this clone. The V and J genes are TRBV6-5 and TRBJ2-5; D gene unclear. Trimming left V 0 bases short and J 4 bases short, with 12 bases between. The CDR3 length is 15 residues. CDR1 and CDR2 (germline): MNHEY, SVGAGI. As DNA, the CDR3 is TGTGCCAGCAGTTACTCGTCAGACTTAGGAGAGACCCAGTACTTC. Protein: CASSYSSDLGETQYF.

This clone was seen only once. The chain is built from TRBV5-6 and TRBJ1-1; 8 bases are shared with TRBD1. CDR1 is SGHDT, CDR2 YYEEEE, per germline. This CDR3 has 15 amino acids. V gave up 4 bases and J gave up 2 bases; unmatched junction bases: 7. The CDR3 loop reads CASSQGTGRNTEAFF. CDR3 sequence (DNA): TGTGCCAGCAGCCAAGGGACAGGCCGAAACACTGAAGCTTTCTTT. Complete variable domain (other parts from reference TRBV5-6 and TRBJ1-1): DAGVTQSPTHLIKTRGQQVTLRCSPKSGHDTVSWYQQALGQGPQFIFQYYEEEERQRGNFPDRFSGHQFPNYSSELNVNALLLGDSALYLCASSQGTGRNTEAFFGQGTRLTVV.

The chain joins TRBV25-1 to TRBJ1-6, with D unclear. Germline V lookup: CDR1 MGHDK, CDR2 SYGVNS. Between the trimmed V and J ends, which lost 4 bases and 6 bases, there was a span of 4 bases. The CDR3 has 12 amino acids. The CDR3 DNA sequence: TGTGCCAGCAGTGCGACTAATTCACCCCTCCACTTT. This encodes CASSATNSPLHF.

The chain links TRBV5-5 to TRBJ1-1, with D maybe TRBD1 (6 bases). The V gene lost 4 bases and the J gene lost 1 base, with 11 bases spanning the gap. This CDR3 is built from 14 residues. Germline CDR1 SGHKS, CDR2 YYEKEE (reference sequence). CDR3 nucleotide sequence: TGTGCCAGCAGCGCACAGGGAGGGAACACTGAAGCTTTCTTT. Protein: CASSAQGGNTEAFF. Based on the CDR3 plus reference TRBV5-5 and TRBJ1-1, the full variable domain is DAGVTQSPTHLIKTRGQQVTLRCSPISGHKSVSWYQQVLGQGPQFIFQYYEKEERGRGNFPDRFSARQFPNYSSELNVNALLLGDSALYLCASSAQGGNTEAFFGQGTRLTVV.

This chain links TRBV2 with TRBJ2-1; D tentatively reads TRBD1 or TRBD2 (5 bases each). CDR1 SNHLY and CDR2 FYNNEI come from the germline V gene. Between the trimmed V and J ends, which lost 2 bases and 8 bases, there was a span of 16 bases. This CDR3 contains 15 residues. CDR3 sequence (DNA): TGTGCCAGCAGTGAAAGTACGGGGCGAGGGGATGAGCAGTTCTTC. It translates to CASSESTGRGDEQFF.

This chain links TRBV29-1 with TRBJ1-5, with TRBD1 identical over 9 bases. This CDR3 contains 14 residues. CDR1 SQVTM and CDR2 ANQGSEA come from the germline V gene. V dropped 6 bases and J dropped 5; count of bases not matched to a gene: 8. CDR3 bases: TGCAGCGTGCGGGATGGGACAGGGCATCAGCCCCAGCATTTT. It encodes CSVRDGTGHQPQHF.

CDR3 protein: CASSETRGESPLHF. For the CDR3, the DNA is TGTGCCAGCAGTGAAACCAGGGGAGAGTCACCCCTCCACTTT. V usage is TRBV6-1 and J usage is TRBJ1-6; a weak D match, TRBD1 (6 bases). The CDR3 consists of 14 residues. Per germline, CDR1 MNHNS and CDR2 SASEGT. V dropped 2 bases and J dropped 10 bases, with 12 bases sitting between them.

The chain combines TRBV6-1 with TRBJ2-1, with D possibly being TRBD1 (5 bases). The CDR3 is 13 residues long. In germline, CDR1 is MNHNS, CDR2 SASEGT. V lost 0 bases to trimming and J lost 8 bases, with 8 bases between them. Written as DNA, the CDR3 is TGTGCCAGCAGTGAAGCCCCCAGGGATGAGCAGTTCTTC. It codes for CASSEAPRDEQFF.

The chain has TRBV4-2 and TRBJ2-7, with D perhaps TRBD2 (6 bases). Trimming removed 4 bases from V and 1 base from J, with 8 bases in between. Germline-derived CDR1 and CDR2 are LGHNA and YNFKEQ. The CDR3 is 13 residues long. This CDR3 reads CASSPAGSYEQYF. Here the CDR3 DNA reads TGTGCCAGCAGCCCAGCGGGTTCCTACGAGCAGTACTTC.

V usage is TRBV7-6 and J usage is TRBJ2-2; possibly TRBD2 for D (5 bases). V was pared by 4 bases and J by 2 bases, with 14 bases between. Germline loops: CDR1 SGHVS, CDR2 FNYEAQ. The CDR3 is 16 residues long. The CDR3 spells CASSSKLGVNTGELFF. Written as DNA, the CDR3 is TGTGCCAGCAGCTCCAAACTAGGTGTCAACACCGGGGAGCTGTTTTTT. The full variable domain, rest sourced from reference TRBV7-6 and TRBJ2-2, is GAGVSQSPRYKVTKRGQDVALRCDPISGHVSLYWYRQALGQGPEFLTYFNYEAQQDKSGLPNDRFSAERPEGSISTLTIQRTEQRDSAMYRCASSSKLGVNTGELFFGEGSRLTVL.

V usage is TRBV7-9 and J usage is TRBJ2-4; 15 bases agree with TRBD2. Looked up from germline, CDR1 is SEHNR and CDR2 is FQNEAQ (reference sequence). CDR3 length: 15 residues. The ends lost 5 bases at V and 8 bases at J; junction bases unmatched: 4. The CDR3 is CASSTGLAGGDIQYF. For the CDR3, the DNA is TGTGCCAGCAGCACGGGACTAGCGGGGGGCGACATTCAGTACTTC.

The chain has TRBV2 and TRBJ1-5, with 7 bases fitting TRBD1. V lost 4 bases, J lost 2 bases, and 5 bases stayed unmatched. The germline V gene has CDR1 SNHLY and CDR2 FYNNEI. The CDR3 runs 15 residues. The CDR3 here is CASSVRGGGNQPQHF. CDR3 nucleotide sequence: TGTGCCAGCAGTGTGCGAGGGGGCGGCAATCAGCCCCAGCATTTT.

With respect to this clone: An end of the junction does not agree with germline; a read error may underlie this. This chain joins TRBV4-1 and TRBJ1-2, with TRBD1 identical over 7 bases. This CDR3 comprises 12 residues. The germline V gene encodes CDR1 MGHRA and CDR2 YSYEKL. The CDR3, as DNA: TGCGCCAGCAGCCAAGGGGCCGGACAGGCCTACTTC. Translated, it gives CASSQGAGQAYF.

This clone was observed a single time. V is TRBV6-6 and J is TRBJ1-2; D gene ambiguous. The CDR3 is made up of 10 amino acids. The V and J ends lost 7 bases and 4 bases respectively, with 4 bases between them. CDR1 and CDR2 from the germline V gene are MNHNY and SVGAGI (reference sequence). The CDR3 is CASNSYGYTF. The CDR3 bases are TGTGCCAGCAACTCCTATGGCTACACCTTC.

The V call is TRBV19, the J call TRBJ1-5; D gene ambiguous. V was trimmed by 5 bases and J by 3 bases, leaving 11 bases between them. The germline gives CDR1 LNHDA, CDR2 SQIVND (reference sequence). The CDR3 consists of 14 residues. The CDR3 bases are TGTGCCAGTAGTTCTCAAGACCTCAATCAGCCCCAGCATTTT. Translating gives CASSSQDLNQPQHF.

The J gene is TRBJ2-5, the V gene TRBV9, with 11 bases matching TRBD2. The germline V gene encodes CDR1 SGDLS and CDR2 YYNGEE. This CDR3 has 17 amino acids. The V and J ends lost 3 bases and 5 bases, in that order; junction bases with no gene match: 12. The CDR3 coding sequence is TGTGCCAGCAGCGCCGGGACTAGCGGTAATGCAGGGGAGACCCAGTACTTC. This encodes CASSAGTSGNAGETQYF.

The chain couples TRBV25-1 to TRBJ2-2; 12 bases line up with TRBD1. The CDR3 runs 16 residues. With 3 bases clipped from V and 6 bases from J, the junction kept 5 bases outside the gene matches. Germline values: CDR1 MGHDK, CDR2 SYGVNS. CDR3 amino acids: CASSDPGQGAPGELFF. CDR3 DNA: TGTGCCAGCAGTGACCCGGGACAGGGGGCACCCGGGGAGCTGTTTTTT. The complete variable domain, with remaining parts taken from reference TRBV25-1 and TRBJ2-2, reads EADIYQTPRYLVIGTGKKITLECSQTMGHDKMYWYQQDPGMELHLIHYSYGVNSTEKGDLSSESTVSRIRTEHFPLTLESARPSHTSQYLCASSDPGQGAPGELFFGEGSRLTVL.

The rearrangement joins TRBV5-4 to TRBJ2-7; D unresolved. V was pared by 3 bases and J by 6 bases, with 10 bases between. Per germline, CDR1 SGHNT and CDR2 YYREEE (reference sequence). The CDR3 extends over 12 amino acids. The CDR3 DNA is TGTGCCAGCAGCTCCCCCCCAGGCGAGCAGTACGTC. Amino acid sequence: CASSSPPGEQYV.